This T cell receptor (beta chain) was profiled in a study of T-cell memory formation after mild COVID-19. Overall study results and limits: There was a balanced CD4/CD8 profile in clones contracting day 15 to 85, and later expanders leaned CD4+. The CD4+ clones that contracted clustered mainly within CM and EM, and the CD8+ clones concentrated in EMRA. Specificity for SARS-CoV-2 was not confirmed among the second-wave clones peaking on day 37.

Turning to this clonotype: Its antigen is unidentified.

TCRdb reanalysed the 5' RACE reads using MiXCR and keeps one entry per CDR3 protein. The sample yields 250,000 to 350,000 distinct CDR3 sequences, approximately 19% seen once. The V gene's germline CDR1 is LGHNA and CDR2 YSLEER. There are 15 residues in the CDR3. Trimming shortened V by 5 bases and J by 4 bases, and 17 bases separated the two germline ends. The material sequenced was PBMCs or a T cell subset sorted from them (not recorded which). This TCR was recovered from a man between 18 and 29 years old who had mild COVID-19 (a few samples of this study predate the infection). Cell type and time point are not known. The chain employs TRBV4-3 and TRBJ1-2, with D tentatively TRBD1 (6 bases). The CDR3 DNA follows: TGCGCCAGCAGCGTGATCCGGACAGCCTCCTATGGCTACACCTTC. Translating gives CASSVIRTASYGYTF.